A selection of T cell receptor beta chains follows, all from one sample in a study of blood T cell repertoires in COVID-19. This table comes from immunoSEQ multiplex PCR, and its TCRdb copy is limited to in-frame clones, with some not included. Of about 240,000 clones in the sample, about 81% were seen once. The sequencing sample was made of peripheral blood. The receptors shown here come from a woman of 80 years or more with COVID-19, enrolled during active disease. CDR3s include the opening cysteine and the closing phenylalanine or tryptophan. A D gene is named only where the DNA matches it firmly. The size of a clone is reported for some rows only, either as once, few or many, or as a class for expanded clones.

J gene,V gene,clone size,D gene,CDR3 protein,CDR3 DNA
TRBJ1-1,TRBV2,once,.,CASSVGARAFF,TGTGCCAGCAGTGTAGGGGCGCGGGCTTTCTTT
TRBJ1-2,TRBV4-1,.,.,CASSPQQGPNYGYTF,TGCGCCAGCAGCCCCCAGCAGGGCCCTAACTATGGCTACACCTTC
TRBJ1-2,TRBV3-1/TRBV3-2,.,.,CASSQDLGRGAGYTF,TGTGCCAGCAGCCAAGATCTTGGGAGGGGAGCGGGCTACACCTTC
TRBJ1-2,TRBV9,few,.,CASSNRARGYGYTF,TGTGCCAGCAGCAACAGGGCTCGGGGCTATGGCTACACCTTC
TRBJ2-1,TRBV25-1,.,.,CASKQIVVPNYNEQFF,TGTGCCAGCAAACAGATCGTAGTTCCAAACTACAATGAGCAGTTCTTC
TRBJ2-1,TRBV4-1,.,.,CASSLTPGQGGNEQFF,TGCGCCAGCAGCCTCACGCCAGGGCAGGGTGGGAATGAGCAGTTCTTC
TRBJ2-2,TRBV9,.,.,CASSVSGLTGELFF,TGTGCCAGCAGCGTTTCAGGGCTCACCGGGGAGCTGTTTTTT
TRBJ1-3,TRBV6-5,.,.,CASSAQDPGNTIYF,TGTGCCAGCAGCGCACAGGATCCAGGAAACACCATATATTTT
TRBJ1-1,TRBV29-1,.,.,CSAETGRNTEAFF,TGCAGCGCCGAAACAGGGCGAAACACTGAAGCTTTCTTT
TRBJ1-5,TRBV2,.,.,CASSEARRGNQPQHF,TGTGCCAGCAGTGAAGCGCGTCGGGGGAATCAGCCCCAGCATTTT
TRBJ2-5,TRBV10-3,.,.,CAISDQVQETQYF,TGTGCCATCAGTGACCAGGTCCAAGAGACCCAGTACTTC
TRBJ2-7,TRBV27,once,TRBD1,CASSSLGQGSYEQYF,TGTGCCAGCAGTTCTTTGGGACAGGGGTCCTACGAGCAGTACTTC
TRBJ2-6,TRBV2,.,.,CASSKHSGANVLTF,TGTGCCAGCAGTAAACACTCTGGGGCCAACGTCCTGACTTTC
TRBJ1-2,TRBV28,.,.,CASQGLNYGYTF,TGTGCCAGTCAGGGATTGAACTATGGCTACACCTTC
TRBJ1-2,TRBV5-6,.,.,CASSLGQGHGYTF,TGTGCCAGCAGCTTGGGGCAGGGGCATGGCTACACCTTC
TRBJ1-1,TRBV9,.,.,CASSVGWLMNTEAFF,TGTGCCAGCAGCGTAGGCTGGCTCATGAACACTGAAGCTTTCTTT
TRBJ2-2,TRBV18,.,TRBD2,CASSLQLAGESGELFF,TGTGCCAGCTCGCTCCAACTAGCGGGGGAGTCCGGGGAGCTGTTTTTT
TRBJ2-5,TRBV7-3,.,.,CASSLNSRETQYF,TGTGCCAGCAGCTTAAATAGTCGAGAGACCCAGTACTTC
TRBJ1-1,TRBV4-2,.,.,CASSQPTLTEAFF,TGTGCCAGCAGCCAACCCACTCTCACTGAAGCTTTCTTT
TRBJ1-2,TRBV7-2,.,TRBD1,CASSPQGADLGGYTF,TGTGCCAGCAGCCCGCAGGGGGCGGACCTGGGTGGCTACACCTTC
TRBJ2-1,TRBV5-1,.,TRBD2,CASSPLGTSGDFYNEQFF,TGCGCCAGCAGCCCATTGGGGACTAGCGGGGATTTCTACAATGAGCAGTTCTTC
TRBJ2-3,TRBV6-2/TRBV6-3,.,.,CASSYGWGQTTDTQYF,TGTGCCAGCAGTTACGGATGGGGCCAAACCACAGATACGCAGTATTTT
TRBJ1-2,TRBV5-5,.,.,CASSQDSPPSYYGYTF,TGTGCCAGCAGCCAGGACAGTCCACCGAGCTACTATGGCTACACCTTC
TRBJ1-1,TRBV7-3,few,TRBD1,CASSPDRGGTEAFF,TGTGCCAGCAGCCCTGACAGGGGAGGGACTGAAGCTTTCTTT
TRBJ1-4,TRBV5-6,once,TRBD1,CASSSTGADEKLFF,TGTGCCAGCAGCTCCACAGGGGCAGACGAAAAACTGTTTTTT
TRBJ2-1,TRBV10-3,.,TRBD2,CAIKSSSGGSSYNEQFF,TGTGCCATCAAATCGTCTAGCGGGGGGAGCTCCTACAATGAGCAGTTCTTC
TRBJ1-5,TRBV30,.,TRBD1,CAWSVQGNQPQHF,TGTGCCTGGAGTGTACAGGGGAATCAGCCCCAGCATTTT
TRBJ2-5,TRBV7-9,.,TRBD1,CASSFRTGGQETQYF,TGTGCCAGCAGCTTCCGGACAGGTGGGCAAGAGACCCAGTACTTC
TRBJ2-1,TRBV10-3,.,.,CAIRGNNEQFF,TGTGCCATCCGGGGGAACAATGAGCAGTTCTTC
TRBJ1-2,TRBV6-2/TRBV6-3,.,.,CASSLDSDLRYTF,TGTGCCAGCAGTCTAGACAGTGACCTTCGCTACACCTTC
TRBJ2-1,TRBV19,.,.,CASSIERFYNEQFF,TGTGCCAGTAGTATAGAGAGATTTTACAATGAGCAGTTCTTC
TRBJ1-3,TRBV28,.,.,CASSLSRISGNTIYF,TGTGCCAGCAGTCTCTCGAGGATCTCTGGAAACACCATATATTTT
TRBJ2-1,TRBV6-5,.,.,CASSYSGSPEQFF,TGTGCCAGCAGTTATTCCGGTAGTCCCGAGCAGTTCTTC
TRBJ1-5,TRBV2,.,.,CASSEAPTGGTKSNQPQHF,TGTGCCAGCAGTGAAGCCCCGACAGGAGGTACGAAGAGCAATCAGCCCCAGCATTTT
TRBJ1-4,TRBV2,.,TRBD1,CASSDWTGGEKLFF,TGTGCCAGCAGTGATTGGACAGGGGGGGAAAAACTGTTTTTT
TRBJ1-4,TRBV6-5,.,.,CASSETGYEKLFF,TGTGCCAGCAGCGAGACAGGATATGAAAAACTGTTTTTT
TRBJ1-1,TRBV7-2,once,.,CASSLVGGVGEAFF,TGTGCCAGCAGCTTAGTGGGGGGTGTGGGAGAAGCTTTCTTT
TRBJ2-5,TRBV7-9,.,.,CASSPSSPGGSETQYF,TGTGCCAGCAGCCCCTCCTCTCCTGGGGGGTCAGAGACCCAGTACTTC